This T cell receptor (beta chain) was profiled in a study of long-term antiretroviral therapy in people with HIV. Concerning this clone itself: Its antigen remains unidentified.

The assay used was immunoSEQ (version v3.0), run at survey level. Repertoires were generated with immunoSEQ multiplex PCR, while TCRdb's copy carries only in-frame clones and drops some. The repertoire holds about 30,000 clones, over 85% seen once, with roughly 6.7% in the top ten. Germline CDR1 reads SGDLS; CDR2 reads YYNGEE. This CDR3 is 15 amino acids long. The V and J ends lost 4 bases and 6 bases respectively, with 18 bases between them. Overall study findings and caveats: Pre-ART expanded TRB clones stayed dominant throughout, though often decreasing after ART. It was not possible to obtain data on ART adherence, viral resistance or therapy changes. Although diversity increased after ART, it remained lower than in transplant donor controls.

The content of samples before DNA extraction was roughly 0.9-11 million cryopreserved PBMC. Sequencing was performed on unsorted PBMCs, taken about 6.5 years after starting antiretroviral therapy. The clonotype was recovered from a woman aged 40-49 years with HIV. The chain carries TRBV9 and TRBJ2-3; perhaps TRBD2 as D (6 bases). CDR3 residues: CASSPPGLSGDTQYF. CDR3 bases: TGTGCCAGCAGCCCTCCGGGACTGTCGGGGGATACGCAGTATTTT.